This TCR beta chain was sequenced for a study of cytomegalovirus exposure and HLA in healthy donors. The PCR employed 60 Vbeta primers together with 13 Jbeta primers. TCRdb's copy holds only in-frame clones and misses some; the assay was immunoSEQ multiplex PCR. The table includes roughly 150,000 clones, roughly 75% detected once. Per the germline V gene, CDR1 is MNHEY and CDR2 is SVGAGI. The V gene end was trimmed by 10 bases and the J gene end by 3 bases; junction bases not matched to a gene: 4. This CDR3 spans 13 amino acids. The study, taken as a whole, reports: A later analysis revealed that TCR association rates differed between HLA loci, peaking at DRB1 and bottoming out at HLA-C. The study found most TCR sequences rare, yet found some public TCRs in many donors.

Regarding this clone: Its antigen is still unknown.

What was sequenced was PBMCs. The gene calls are TRBV6-5 and TRBJ1-4, with TRBD1 identical over 8 bases. The TCR was taken from a young man in good health and CMV-seropositive. The CDR3 spells CANPDRANEKLFF. Written as DNA, the CDR3 is TGTGCCAACCCGGACAGGGCTAATGAAAAACTGTTTTTT.